The 5 T cell receptor beta chains reported below all come from one sample, sequenced in a study of shared clonotypes between healthy human individuals. Measured with immunoSEQ multiplex PCR; TCRdb has only the in-frame clones, and not every one. The sample lists over a million clones, nearly 99% seen once, with 0.45% in the top ten. Sample: naive CD4+ T cells sorted from blood. Specified subset: CD45RA+ positively selected. The receptors shown here come from a man aged 25 to 40 in good health.

The chain links TRBV11-2 to TRBJ1-5; D uncertain. The germline gives CDR1 SGHAT, CDR2 FQNNGV. V was clipped by 2 bases and J by 10 bases, with 15 bases between them. There are 14 residues in the CDR3. The CDR3 nucleotides are TGTGCCAGCAGCTTAATGGGTTTTATCAAACCCCAGCATTTT. It translates to CASSLMGFIKPQHF.

This chain connects TRBV6-1 to TRBJ1-1; 9 bases are shared with TRBD1. The germline V gene encodes CDR1 MNHNS and CDR2 SASEGT. Trimming took 4 bases from V and 8 from J; bases not matched to a gene: 8. The CDR3 spans 14 residues. DNA for the CDR3: TGTGCCAGCAGTGCGGGACAGGGAAGTTTGGAAGCTTTCTTT. Amino acid sequence: CASSAGQGSLEAFF.

This clone was recorded once. The chain carries TRBV5-1 and TRBJ2-1; perhaps TRBD2 as D (6 bases). The V gene lost 4 bases and the J gene lost 15 bases, with 26 bases spanning the gap. The CDR3 has 15 amino acids. Germline V gives CDR1 SGHRS, CDR2 YFSETQ. As DNA, the CDR3 is TGCGCCAGCAGCCCCCATGAGGCGGGGATCGCCGTCCGGTTCTTC. This sequence encodes CASSPHEAGIAVRFF. The variable domain in full, with the rest retrieved from reference TRBV5-1 and TRBJ2-1, is KAGVTQTPRYLIKTRGQQVTLSCSPISGHRSVSWYQQTPGQGLQFLFEYFSETQRNKGNFPGRFSGRQFSNSRSEMNVSTLELGDSALYLCASSPHEAGIAVRFFGPGTRLTVL.

The gene calls are TRBV7-9 and TRBJ2-1; 7 bases line up with TRBD2. This CDR3 has 14 amino acids. Germline CDR1 is SEHNR and CDR2 is FQNEAQ (reference sequence). Germline trimming cut 5 bases from V and 8 bases from J; bases unmatched to any gene: 9. In DNA, the CDR3 is TGTGCCAGCAGCGAACATGGCGGGAGTGATGAGCAGTTCTTC. Encoded protein: CASSEHGGSDEQFF.

The chain links TRBV7-8 to TRBJ2-6; the match to TRBD1 covers 7 bases. CDR1 is SGHVS, CDR2 FQNEAQ, per germline. V was clipped by 5 bases and J by 2 bases; unmatched bases: 6. The CDR3 contains 16 residues. CDR3 nucleotide sequence: TGTGCCAGCAGCCCACGGACAGGACCTGGGGCCAACGTCCTGACTTTC. This encodes CASSPRTGPGANVLTF.